This note documents a single T cell receptor (beta chain) sequence. The data were obtained in a study of blood T cells in healthy people across ages. Sample-barcoded 5' priming and a J-beta primer mix drove a second PCR of 7 to 11 cycles. TCRdb passed the 5' RACE reads through MiXCR, listing each CDR3 protein once. Of 800,000 to 950,000 distinct CDR3 sequences listed, around 36% are singletons. CDR1 is MGHRA and CDR2 is YSYEKL in the germline V gene. Deletions cut 2 bases from V and 4 bases from J, with 14 bases between. The CDR3 has 16 residues. The V gene is TRBV4-1, the J gene TRBJ1-4; D not certain. The sequenced sample was blood. This TCR was sampled from a man between 18 and 29 years old in good health. In DNA, the CDR3 is TGCGCCAGCAGCCAAAGCCGGTTTGGCAATAATGAAAAACTGTTTTTT. It translates to CASSQSRFGNNEKLFF.